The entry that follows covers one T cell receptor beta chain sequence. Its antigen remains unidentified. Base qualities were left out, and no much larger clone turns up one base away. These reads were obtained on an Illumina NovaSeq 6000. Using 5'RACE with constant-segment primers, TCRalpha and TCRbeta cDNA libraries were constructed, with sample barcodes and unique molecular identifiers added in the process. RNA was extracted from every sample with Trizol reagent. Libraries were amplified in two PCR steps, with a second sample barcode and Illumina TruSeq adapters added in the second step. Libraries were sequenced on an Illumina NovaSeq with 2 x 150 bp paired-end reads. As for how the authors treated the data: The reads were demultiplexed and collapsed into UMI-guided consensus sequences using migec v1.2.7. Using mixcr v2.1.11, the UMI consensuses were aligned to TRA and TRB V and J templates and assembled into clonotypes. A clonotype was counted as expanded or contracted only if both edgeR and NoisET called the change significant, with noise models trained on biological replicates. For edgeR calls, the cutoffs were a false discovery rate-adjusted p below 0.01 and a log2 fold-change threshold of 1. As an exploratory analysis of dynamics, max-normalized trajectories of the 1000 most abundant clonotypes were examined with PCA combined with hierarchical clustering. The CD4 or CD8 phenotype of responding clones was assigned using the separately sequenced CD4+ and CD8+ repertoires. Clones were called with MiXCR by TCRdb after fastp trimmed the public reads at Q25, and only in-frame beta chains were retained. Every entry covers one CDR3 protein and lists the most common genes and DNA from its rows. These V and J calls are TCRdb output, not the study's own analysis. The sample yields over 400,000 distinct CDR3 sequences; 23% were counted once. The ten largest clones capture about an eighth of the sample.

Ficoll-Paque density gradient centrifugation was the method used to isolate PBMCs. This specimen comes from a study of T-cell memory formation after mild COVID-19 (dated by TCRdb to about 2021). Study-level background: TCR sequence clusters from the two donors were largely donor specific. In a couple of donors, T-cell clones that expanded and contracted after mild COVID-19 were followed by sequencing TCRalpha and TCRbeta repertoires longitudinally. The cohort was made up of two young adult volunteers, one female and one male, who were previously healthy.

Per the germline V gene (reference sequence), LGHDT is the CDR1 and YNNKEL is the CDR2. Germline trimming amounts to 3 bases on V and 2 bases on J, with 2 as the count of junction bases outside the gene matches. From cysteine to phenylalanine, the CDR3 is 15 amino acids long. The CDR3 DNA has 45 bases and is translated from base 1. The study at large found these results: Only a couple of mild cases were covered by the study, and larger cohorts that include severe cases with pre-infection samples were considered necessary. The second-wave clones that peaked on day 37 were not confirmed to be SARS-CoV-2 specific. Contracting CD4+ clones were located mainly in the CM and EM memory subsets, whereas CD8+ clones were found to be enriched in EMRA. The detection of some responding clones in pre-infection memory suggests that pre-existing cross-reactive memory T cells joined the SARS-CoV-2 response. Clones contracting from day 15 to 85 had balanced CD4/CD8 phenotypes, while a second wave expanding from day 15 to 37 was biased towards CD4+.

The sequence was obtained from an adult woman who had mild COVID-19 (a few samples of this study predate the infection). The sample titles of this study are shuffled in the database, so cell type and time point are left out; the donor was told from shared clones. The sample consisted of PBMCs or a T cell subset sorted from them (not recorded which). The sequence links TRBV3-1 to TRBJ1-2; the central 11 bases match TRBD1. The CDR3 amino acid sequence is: CASSHGQGANYGYTF. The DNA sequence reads TGTGCCAGCAGCCACGGACAGGGGGCGAACTATGGCTACACCTTC. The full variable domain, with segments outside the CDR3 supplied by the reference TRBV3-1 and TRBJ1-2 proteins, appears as DTAVSQTPKYLVTQMGNDKSIKCEQNLGHDTMYWYKQDSKKFLKIMFSYNNKELIINETVPNRFSPKSPDKAHLNLHINSLELGDSAVYFCASSHGQGANYGYTFGSGTRLTVV.